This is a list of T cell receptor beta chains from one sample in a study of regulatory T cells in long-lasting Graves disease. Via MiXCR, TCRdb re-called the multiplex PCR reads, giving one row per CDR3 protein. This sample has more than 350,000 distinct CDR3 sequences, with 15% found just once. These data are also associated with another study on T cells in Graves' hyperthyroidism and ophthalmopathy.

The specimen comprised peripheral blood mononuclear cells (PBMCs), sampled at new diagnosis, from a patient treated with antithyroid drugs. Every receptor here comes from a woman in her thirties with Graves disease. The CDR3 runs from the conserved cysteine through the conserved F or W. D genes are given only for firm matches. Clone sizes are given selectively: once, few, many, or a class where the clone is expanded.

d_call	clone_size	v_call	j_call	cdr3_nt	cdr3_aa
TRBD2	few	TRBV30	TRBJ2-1	TGTGCCTGGAGTTTGACTAGCGGCAGGCAGTTCTTC	CAWSLTSGRQFF
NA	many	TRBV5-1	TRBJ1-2	TGCGCCAGCAGCTTGGACAGCATACGCTATGGCTACACCTTC	CASSLDSIRYGYTF
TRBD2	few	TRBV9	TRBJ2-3	TGTGCCAGCAGCAGAGTCGGGACTAGGGGAACAGATACGCAGTATTTT	CASSRVGTRGTDTQYF
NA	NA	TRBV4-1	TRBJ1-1	TGCGCCAGCAGCCAAAAGGGGGGGAACACTGAAGCTTTCTTT	CASSQKGGNTEAFF
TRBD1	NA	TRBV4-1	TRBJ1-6	TGCGCCAGCAGCCAGGTTACAGGGGGCGGTAATTCACCCCTCCACTTT	CASSQVTGGGNSPLHF
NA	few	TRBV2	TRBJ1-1	TGTGCCAGCAGTGAGAGGGCCGACACTGAAGCTTTCTTT	CASSERADTEAFF
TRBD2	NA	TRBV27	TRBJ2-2	TGTGCCAGCAGTGAAGCGTCAAGGGTGACTAGCTGGTCAAGCGACGGGGAGCTGTTTTTT	CASSEASRVTSWSSDGELFF
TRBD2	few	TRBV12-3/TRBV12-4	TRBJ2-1	TGTGCCACCAGCACCCACCCAGCGGGGGGATCTCAGCAGTTCTTC	CATSTHPAGGSQQFF
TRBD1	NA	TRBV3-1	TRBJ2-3	TGTGCCAGCAGGTTAACAGGGGGCACAGATACGCAGTATTTT	CASRLTGGTDTQYF
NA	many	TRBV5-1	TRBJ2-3	TGCGCCAGCAGCTTGGTTCCCGGGGACACAGATACGCAGTATTTT	CASSLVPGDTDTQYF
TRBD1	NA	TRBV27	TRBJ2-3	TGTGCCAGCAGTAGACCGGGACAGGGTGTAGATACGCAGTATTTT	CASSRPGQGVDTQYF
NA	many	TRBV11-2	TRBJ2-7	TGTGCCAGCAGCTTAGCGGGAAACTACGAGCAGTACTTC	CASSLAGNYEQYF
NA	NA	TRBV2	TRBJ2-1	TGTGCCAGCAGAAGGATTTACAATGAGCAGTTCTTC	CASRRIYNEQFF
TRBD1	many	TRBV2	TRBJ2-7	TGTGCCAGCAGAATACAGGGGGCATTGAGCGACGAGCAGTACTTC	CASRIQGALSDEQYF
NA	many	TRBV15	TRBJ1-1	TGTGCCACCAGCGGTCAGGGAAACACTGAAGCTTTCTTT	CATSGQGNTEAFF
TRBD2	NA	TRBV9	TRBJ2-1	TGTGCCAGCATGCAAGCTAGCGGGAGCTCCTACAATGAGCAGTTCTTC	CASMQASGSSYNEQFF